One sample yielded the 18 T cell receptor beta chains listed below, sequenced in a study of T cells in Graves' hyperthyroidism and ophthalmopathy. RNA transcripts yielded amplified TCR beta CDR3 regions. With the HTBI primer set, the TCR CDR3 went through a first round of RT-PCR. TCRdb reanalysed the multiplex PCR reads using MiXCR and keeps one entry per CDR3 protein. The repertoire holds some 340,000 distinct CDR3 sequences, around 15% seen once, with 34% in the top ten. What was sequenced was blood. The receptors originated from a woman in her 40s with Graves' ophthalmopathy.

The chain couples TRBV29-1 to TRBJ2-1, with unresolved D. The CDR3 runs to 12 residues. Germline V gene data show CDR1 as SQVTM and CDR2 as ANQGSEA. Trimming took 3 bases from V and 9 from J, leaving 12 bases between them. The DNA of the CDR3 is TGCAGCGTTGACCTCAGAGCTGCTGAGCAGTTCTTC. Amino acid sequence: CSVDLRAAEQFF.

This clonotype was detected ten times or more. This sequence joins TRBV12-3 or TRBV12-4 and TRBJ2-3; the match to TRBD2 covers 14 bases. V was clipped by 8 bases and J by 5 bases; unmatched bases: 3. The CDR3 runs 14 residues. The CDR3 sequence: CASEGTSGGDTQYF. In DNA, the CDR3 is TGTGCCAGCGAGGGGACTAGCGGGGGAGATACGCAGTATTTT.

Remarks on this clonotype: One end of the junction is discordant with germline, which a read error may explain. The chain uses TRBV6-4 and TRBJ2-1; 14 nucleotides agree with TRBD2. This CDR3 is 15 amino acids long. The V gene's germline CDR1 is MRHNA and CDR2 SNTAGT. This CDR3 is CAGSDGTSGGNEQFF. CDR3 nucleotide sequence: TGTGCCGGCAGTGACGGGACTAGCGGGGGCAATGAGCAGTTCTTC.

This clonotype has at least ten counts. The chain is built from TRBV12-3 or TRBV12-4 and TRBJ1-5, with D unclear. Trimming shortened V by 2 bases and J by 3 bases, and 5 bases separated the two germline ends. CDR3 length: 13 residues. As DNA, the CDR3 is TGTGCCAGCAGTTTACAGACCAATCAGCCCCAGCATTTT. Its protein is CASSLQTNQPQHF.

This clonotype appeared a few times. The rearrangement links TRBV20-1 to TRBJ2-1; TRBD2 is a possible D gene (5 bases). Deletions cut 7 bases from V and 3 bases from J, with 16 bases between. CDR3 size: 14 residues. Germline loops: CDR1 DFQATT, CDR2 SNEGSKA (reference sequence). CDR3 nucleotide sequence: TGCAGTGTGAATAGCCCGAGGGTCTACAATGAGCAGTTCTTC. Translating gives CSVNSPRVYNEQFF.

At least ten counts were recorded for this clonotype. The rearrangement links TRBV6-6 to TRBJ2-7, with D maybe TRBD2 (5 bases). The CDR3 length is 16 residues. CDR1 and CDR2 from the germline V gene are MNHNY and SVGAGI (reference sequence). Deletions cut 0 bases from V and 2 bases from J, with 14 bases between. The chain's CDR3 is CASSYSETILTYEQYF. CDR3 bases: TGTGCCAGCAGTTACTCTGAGACTATCCTTACCTACGAGCAGTACTTC.

This clonotype appeared many times. V gene TRBV20-1 combines with J gene TRBJ2-6; D is undetermined. The CDR3 is made up of 17 amino acids. Trimming shortened V by 6 bases and J by 0 bases, and 18 bases separated the two germline ends. Germline CDR1 is DFQATT and CDR2 is SNEGSKA (reference sequence). CDR3 DNA sequence: TGCAGTGCAAGACCTATGGGTATGGCCTCTGGGGCCAACGTCCTGACTTTC. Translation gives CSARPMGMASGANVLTF.

This clonotype was counted at least ten times. V and J are TRBV11-2 and TRBJ2-3, with D unclear. The CDR3 loop spans 14 amino acids. CDR1 and CDR2 from the germline V gene are SGHAT and FQNNGV. Trimming shortened V by 1 base and J by 4 bases, and 9 bases separated the two germline ends. Here the CDR3 reads CASSLAGYADTQYF. CDR3 nucleotide sequence: TGTGCCAGCAGCTTAGCTGGGTACGCAGATACGCAGTATTTT.

Many counts were recorded for this clonotype. The V call is TRBV7-9, the J call TRBJ2-1, with D possibly being TRBD1 or TRBD2 (5 bases each). The CDR3 totals 17 residues. Germline V lookup: CDR1 SEHNR, CDR2 FQNEAQ (reference sequence). V was pared by 5 bases and J by 0 bases, with 17 bases between. The CDR3 DNA reads TGTGCCAGCAGCCCGGCAGGGAGAGGAAGCTCCTACAATGAGCAGTTCTTC. Translation: CASSPAGRGSSYNEQFF.

The rearrangement links TRBV7-2 to TRBJ1-1; D perhaps matches TRBD1 (5 bases). This CDR3 is 16 amino acids long. The ends were cut back, 3 bases at V and 0 bases at J, with 14 bases in the middle. Per germline, CDR1 SGHTA and CDR2 FQGNSA. The CDR3 sequence is CASSFSRGRVNTEAFF. CDR3 DNA: TGTGCCAGCAGCTTTTCGAGGGGACGGGTGAACACTGAAGCTTTCTTT.

The DNA of the CDR3 is TGCGCCAGCAGCCAAGAGGGAAACTCTGGAAACACCATATATTTT. Translation: CASSQEGNSGNTIYF. The chain links TRBV4-1 to TRBJ1-3, with D uncertain. The CDR3 loop spans 15 amino acids. CDR1 MGHRA and CDR2 YSYEKL come from the germline V gene. Trimming took 0 bases from V and 0 from J, leaving 6 bases between them.

This clonotype was seen repeatedly, ten times or more. The V call is TRBV19, the J call TRBJ1-5; D ambiguous. V lost 1 base to trimming and J lost 2 bases, with 21 bases between them. The CDR3 is 19 amino acids. From germline, CDR1 is LNHDA and CDR2 SQIVND (reference sequence). CDR3 in amino acids: CASSIVELRNFRGNQPQHF. As DNA, the CDR3 is TGTGCCAGTAGTATAGTAGAGCTGAGGAATTTCCGAGGCAATCAGCCCCAGCATTTT.

There are many counts of this clonotype. The V and J genes are TRBV5-5 and TRBJ2-1; TRBD2 might be the D (6 bases). In germline, CDR1 is SGHKS, CDR2 YYEKEE (reference sequence). The CDR3 runs 14 residues. Trimming shortened V by 4 bases and J by 4 bases, and 12 bases separated the two germline ends. The CDR3 region has the DNA TGTGCCAGCAGCGCCGGGACTGGATACAATGAGCAGTTCTTC. Its protein product is CASSAGTGYNEQFF.

V gene TRBV27 combines with J gene TRBJ1-6; 7 bases align to TRBD1. V lost 5 bases, J lost 0 bases, and 10 bases stayed unmatched. The CDR3 extends over 18 amino acids. Germline CDR1 reads MNHEY; CDR2 reads SMNVEV (reference sequence). In nucleotides, the CDR3 is TGTGCCAGCAGTCATCAGGGGGTCTACAGCTCCTATAATTCACCCCTCCACTTT. This translates into CASSHQGVYSSYNSPLHF.

This clonotype was seen a handful of times. J is TRBJ2-7 and V is TRBV19; 8 nucleotides agree with TRBD1. After removal of 6 bases from V and 3 bases from J, the junction contained 7 bases not matched to a gene. The CDR3 length is 14 residues. Germline V gene sequence: CDR1 LNHDA, CDR2 SQIVND (reference sequence). In DNA form, the CDR3 reads TGTGCCAGTAGACCGACAGGGACAGGCTACGAGCAGTACTTC. The encoded protein is CASRPTGTGYEQYF.

CDR3 sequence reads: CASSLIAGNTIYF. CDR3 bases: TGTGCCAGCAGTCTTATAGCTGGAAACACCATATATTTT. This chain joins TRBV7-8 and TRBJ1-3; D ambiguous. Germline loops: CDR1 SGHVS, CDR2 FQNEAQ. Trimming took off 6 bases at V and 2 bases at J, with 8 bases between the two ends. This CDR3 has 13 residues.

The V gene is TRBV19, the J gene TRBJ1-5, with 7 nucleotides matching TRBD1. This CDR3 is 14 amino acids long. Germline CDR1 is LNHDA and CDR2 is SQIVND (reference sequence). After removal of 6 bases from V and 7 bases from J, the junction contained 9 bases not matched to a gene. Written as DNA, the CDR3 is TGTGCCAGTAGGGAAGCAGGGGGAGGGCAGCCCCAGCATTTT. This encodes CASREAGGGQPQHF. Using reference TRBV19 and TRBJ1-5 for the parts outside the CDR3, the full variable domain is DGGITQSPKYLFRKEGQNVTLSCEQNLNHDAMYWYRQDPGQGLRLIYYSQIVNDFQKGDIAEGYSVSREKKESFPLTVTSAQKNPTAFYLCASREAGGGQPQHFGDGTRLSIL.

The chain carries TRBV28 and TRBJ1-2; D unresolved. With 6 bases removed from V and 4 bases from J, the gap between germline ends came to 18 bases. Per the germline V gene, CDR1 is MDHEN and CDR2 is SYDVKM. The CDR3 sequence is 15 residues long. The CDR3 nucleotides are TGTGCCAGCAGCTCCCGGGGTCGGGGTCTCTATGGCTACACCTTC. This codes for CASSSRGRGLYGYTF.